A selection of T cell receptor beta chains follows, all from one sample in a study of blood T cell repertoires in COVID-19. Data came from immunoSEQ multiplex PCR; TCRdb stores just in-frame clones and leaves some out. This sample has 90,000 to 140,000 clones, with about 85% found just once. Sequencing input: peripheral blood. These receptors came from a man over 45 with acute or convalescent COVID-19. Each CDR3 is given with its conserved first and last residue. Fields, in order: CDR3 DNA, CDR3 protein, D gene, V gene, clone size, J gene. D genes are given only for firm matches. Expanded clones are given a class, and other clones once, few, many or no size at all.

TGTGCCATCTCCGGCGGGGGGGCGGTCGGGGAGCTGTTTTTT | CAISGGGAVGELFF | TRBD2 | TRBV7-9 | - | TRBJ2-2
TGTGCCAGTAGTTACAGGGGGCAGGGGAACACTGAAGCTTTCTTT | CASSYRGQGNTEAFF | TRBD1 | TRBV19 | - | TRBJ1-1
TGTGCCAGCAGCTTAGACGGGTCTGAAGCTTTCTTT | CASSLDGSEAFF | - | TRBV7-6 | - | TRBJ1-1
TGTGCCAGCAGCCAAGTAGTGGGGCCCTACAATGAGCAGTTCTTC | CASSQVVGPYNEQFF | - | TRBV14 | - | TRBJ2-1
TGTGCTAGCAGCCTGGACAGCGCGAACACCGGGGAGCTGTTTTTT | CASSLDSANTGELFF | - | TRBV7-7 | - | TRBJ2-2
TGCAGCGCCTGGCCAGGAGACAGGCCAGAGACCCAGTACTTC | CSAWPGDRPETQYF | - | TRBV29-1 | - | TRBJ2-5
TGTGCCAGCAGTTACTCGGGGAGCGGGGGGAGCTCCTACAATGAGCAGTTCTTC | CASSYSGSGGSSYNEQFF | TRBD2 | TRBV6-2/TRBV6-3 | few | TRBJ2-1
TGCGCCAGCAGCTTGGCCGGGTTGAACTATGGCTACACCTTC | CASSLAGLNYGYTF | - | TRBV5-1 | once | TRBJ1-2
TGTGCCAGCAGTTACTCTTACAGGCTGAACACTGAAGCTTTCTTT | CASSYSYRLNTEAFF | - | TRBV6-5 | - | TRBJ1-1
TGTGCCAGCAGGAACAGAGGCGGGGGTTTCTACGAGCAGTACTTC | CASRNRGGGFYEQYF | TRBD2 | TRBV27 | - | TRBJ2-7
TGTGCCAGCACACAGGGTGCCACTGAAGCTTTCTTT | CASTQGATEAFF | - | TRBV6-5 | - | TRBJ1-1
TGTGCCAGCAGCTTACATGCAGGGATGTTATACGAGCAGTACTTC | CASSLHAGMLYEQYF | - | TRBV11-3 | - | TRBJ2-7
TGCGCCAGCAGCGTAGACAGGGGCCGTGGCTACACCTTC | CASSVDRGRGYTF | TRBD1 | TRBV5-1 | - | TRBJ1-2
TGTGCCATCGGAAGACTAGCGGGGACTCCCACCGGGGAGCTGTTTTTT | CAIGRLAGTPTGELFF | TRBD2 | TRBV10-3 | - | TRBJ2-2
TGCGCCAGCAGCCTCCTGACAGGGGATCCCAATGAGCAGTTCTTC | CASSLLTGDPNEQFF | TRBD1 | TRBV5-1 | - | TRBJ2-1
TGTGCCACCAGCAGAGGACAGGGGAATGAAAAACTGTTTTTT | CATSRGQGNEKLFF | TRBD1 | TRBV15 | few | TRBJ1-4
TGTGCCAGCAGCTACTCCGGACAGGGGTTTGAAAAACTGTTTTTT | CASSYSGQGFEKLFF | TRBD1 | TRBV5-8 | few | TRBJ1-4
TGTGCCAGTAGTATCGACAGGGGGCGAATTGGGTCACCCCTCCACTTT | CASSIDRGRIGSPLHF | TRBD1 | TRBV19 | - | TRBJ1-6
TGTGCCAGCAGCCAAGTCGCGACGGGGGGTGGCGAGCAGTACTTC | CASSQVATGGGEQYF | TRBD2 | TRBV4-2 | - | TRBJ2-7
TGTGCCACCAGCGGAGCGGGAGGCTACAATGAGCAGTTCTTC | CATSGAGGYNEQFF | TRBD2 | TRBV15 | - | TRBJ2-1
TGTGCCAGCAGCCACCTGGGGGCCGGGGCCGGACTAGCGGGATGGTTCTTC | CASSHLGAGAGLAGWFF | TRBD2 | TRBV14 | - | TRBJ2-1
TGTGCCAGCAGCCCCGGTTGGGAAGCTTTCTTT | CASSPGWEAFF | - | TRBV3-1/TRBV3-2 | - | TRBJ1-1
TGTGCTAGTGGTCTACAGGGATCCGCAGATACGCAGTATTTT | CASGLQGSADTQYF | - | TRBV12-5 | - | TRBJ2-3
TGTGCCAGCAGGCCTAGGACTAGCTGGTCCTACAATGAGCAGTTCTTC | CASRPRTSWSYNEQFF | TRBD2 | TRBV6-2/TRBV6-3 | once | TRBJ2-1
TGTGCCAGCAGCCCCGCTGCGCGGAACACAGATACGCAGTATTTT | CASSPAARNTDTQYF | - | TRBV5-4 | - | TRBJ2-3
TGTGCCAGCAGTCCCCCGGGACAGACTTACAATGAGCAGTTCTTC | CASSPPGQTYNEQFF | TRBD1 | TRBV28 | - | TRBJ2-1
TGTGCCAGCAGCACGGGACAGGGGGCTGGAAACACCATATATTTT | CASSTGQGAGNTIYF | TRBD1 | TRBV7-8 | - | TRBJ1-3
TGTGCCAGCAGTTTATTCGGGGGGCGGGGAGAGACCCAGTACTTC | CASSLFGGRGETQYF | - | TRBV27 | - | TRBJ2-5
TGTGCCAGCAGCGTGACTGGGGAGACCCAGTACTTC | CASSVTGETQYF | - | TRBV7-8 | - | TRBJ2-5
TGTGCCAGCAGTTCGGGTTTCTACAATGAGCAGTTCTTC | CASSSGFYNEQFF | - | TRBV6-5 | - | TRBJ2-1
TGTGCCAGCAGCGTAGCTGTAGCGGCGAACACCGGGGAGCTGTTTTTT | CASSVAVAANTGELFF | - | TRBV9 | once | TRBJ2-2
TGTGCCAGCAAGACAGGGATAACCGGGGAGCTGTTTTTT | CASKTGITGELFF | TRBD1 | TRBV2 | - | TRBJ2-2
TGTGCCAGCAGTTCCCCCTCCTCCCCTGAAGCTTTCTTT | CASSSPSSPEAFF | - | TRBV12-3/TRBV12-4 | - | TRBJ1-1
TGCGCCAGCAGCCAGATTGGGCAGCAAGAGACCCAGTACTTC | CASSQIGQQETQYF | - | TRBV5-1 | - | TRBJ2-5
TGCGCCAGCAGCTTGGCCGCCGTATCAGGCACAGATACGCAGTATTTT | CASSLAAVSGTDTQYF | - | TRBV5-1 | - | TRBJ2-3
TGTGCCTTCGGGTCCTCTGGAAACACCATATATTTT | CAFGSSGNTIYF | - | TRBV10-3 | - | TRBJ1-3
TGTGCCAGCAGCTTAACAGGGGACACCGGGGAGCTGTTTTTT | CASSLTGDTGELFF | TRBD1 | TRBV11-3 | - | TRBJ2-2